The present T cell receptor (beta chain) was sequenced within a study of cytomegalovirus exposure and HLA in healthy donors. Primers included in the PCR were 60 Vbeta and 13 Jbeta primers. Assay: immunoSEQ multiplex PCR; the TCRdb copy retains only in-frame clones and omits some. The sample contains some 85,000 clones, approximately 80% of which appear only once. CDR1 is SQVTM, CDR2 ANQGSEA, per germline. Trimming cost V 4 bases and J 8 bases, with 14 bases left between them. The CDR3 length is 12 residues. The source material was PBMCs. This sequence joins TRBV29-1 and TRBJ1-2; D gene unclear. The receptor was derived from a man aged 40-49 years in good health and CMV-seronegative. CDR3 sequence (DNA): TGCAGCGTTGGGACTGGGGTGAGGGGCTACACCTTC. This gives the protein CSVGTGVRGYTF.